This TCR beta chain was identified during a study of T cell responses to AZD1222 COVID-19 vaccine. Study results and limitations: All repertoire sampling was performed exclusively after the peak T cell response. Spike was spanned by vaccine-associated CD4 TCRs, with dominance at 160-218 and 743-854. Clonal diversity was possibly underestimated, and the donors were mostly white British, with more females.

Method: immunoSEQ multiplex PCR; TCRdb's copy keeps in-frame clones and lacks some. This table has over 150,000 clones, 85% to 90% appearing once. With regard to this clone: Its specificity is not known.

Material: peripheral blood, obtained 28 days after the second AZD1222 dose. This receptor was identified in an adult who received the AZD1222 COVID-19 vaccine.

This CDR3 reads CATTEVSNQPQHF. CDR3 coding DNA: TGTGCCACTACAGAAGTTAGCAATCAGCCCCAGCATTTT. The V and J genes are TRBV19 and TRBJ1-5, with D hard to call. The CDR3 spans 13 residues. The V gene lost 10 bases and the J gene lost 0 bases, with 10 bases spanning the gap. From germline, CDR1 is LNHDA and CDR2 SQIVND (reference sequence).